Sequencing of this TCR beta chain was carried out in a study of CD8 T cells in Susac syndrome (dated by TCRdb to 2018 to 2020). About the study as a whole: The study used repertoire sequencing to test whether antigen drove CD8+ T cell activation and differentiation in Susac syndrome. CD8+ T cell repertoire clonality was compared between some 13 healthy donors, approximately 14 Susac syndrome patients and 15 multiple sclerosis patients.

RNA was extracted using the RNeasy kit, and about 0.45 to 1 ug of the RNA was reverse transcribed with random hexamers. TCR beta CDR3 regions were amplified with the immunoSEQ multiplex PCR assay covering 54 Vbeta and 13 Jbeta segments. Bias from PCR amplification was corrected by using a synthetic template baseline for primer optimization and for computational correction. Concerning the study's data processing: Reads were annotated to V, D and J genes per IMGT and analyzed with immunoSEQ Analyzer, keeping only productive sequences. To calculate clonality, Shannon entropy was normalized by log2 of the number of productive unique sequences and then subtracted from one. Public and private clones were assessed among the 100 most prevalent clones of each patient and control. A clone was defined as Susac-specific if it was absent from the healthy and MS cohorts, from roughly 1,000 published viral clones and from other ImmuneACCESS disease sequences. TCRdb cleaned the public reads at Q25 with fastp, built clones with MiXCR and kept in-frame beta chains. Every entry covers one CDR3 protein and lists the most common genes and DNA from its rows. None of the V and J calls come from the authors' own analysis; TCRdb made them. The sample table contains some 130,000 distinct CDR3 sequences; only one count was recorded for around 80% of them. Together, the top ten hold roughly 0.48% of the sample.

Peripheral blood CD8+ and CD4+ T cells from healthy donors, Susac syndrome patients and multiple sclerosis patients were profiled using high-throughput TCR beta sequencing. The multiple sclerosis controls were treatment-naive patients who had stable or active relapsing-remitting disease and met the revised McDonald criteria. Bulk CD8+ and CD4+ T cells were purified magnetically by negative isolation, whereas CD8+ TEMRA cells were enriched by FACS. Blood was drawn into EDTA tubes, processed within 24 hours, and PBMCs were isolated by density gradient centrifugation. PBMCs destined for TCR sequencing were cryopreserved in liquid nitrogen and later thawed in a 37 °C water bath. Purity of sorted or isolated CD4+, CD8+ and CD8+ TEMRA cells was at least 90%. Summary of the overall study and its limitations: The number of individuals in the TCR sequencing and HLA analysis was recognized as being relatively small.

The CDR3 starts with the cysteine, ends with the phenylalanine, and has 15 residues. Only CDR3 DNA remains: 45 bases, in frame from the first base. V loses 8 bases at its end and J loses 0 bases; junction bases beyond the gene matches: 7. CDR1 and CDR2, per the germline V gene, are ENHRY and SYGVKD. Turning to this clonotype: Its antigen remains unidentified. The sample holds no much larger clone one base away, and base qualities are not on file.

This TCR came from a human donor with multiple sclerosis. The rearrangement joined TRBV10-3 to TRBJ1-5, with 7 middle bases fitting TRBD1. Sequencing input: CD8+ T cells from PBMCs. The DNA sequence is as follows: TGTGCCATCGGTGGGACAGATTATAGCAATCAGCCCCAGCATTTT. This translates into CAIGGTDYSNQPQHF.